These T cell receptor beta chains were read from a single sample in a study of cytomegalovirus exposure and HLA in healthy donors. The table came from immunoSEQ multiplex PCR; TCRdb's copy has only in-frame clones and leaves some out. Of approximately 150,000 clones listed, 75% to 85% are singletons. The sample was PBMCs. The receptors originated from a man aged 45 to 65 in good health and CMV-seropositive. The CDR3 runs from the conserved cysteine through the conserved F or W.

>TRBV5-4
CASSATTGAAYGYTF
>TRBV11-3
CASSLTSGSGSDTQYF
>TRBV6-6
CASTRGGAYEQYF
>TRBV6-5
CASSFAAGAEQYF
>TRBV29-1
CSVGQGGGYTF
>TRBV7-9
CASSPPGTRTSETQYF
>TRBV6-1
CASSEALQGGNSPLHF
>TRBV2
CATKGLAGVGELFF
>TRBV30
CAWSFPGGGRTGELFF
>TRBV4-1
CASARMEGRTTGANVLTF
>TRBV9
CASSAGTGGLNEQFF
>TRBV15
CATRGAGRGDSDEQFF
>TRBV5-1
CASSFGLAGGETQYF
>TRBV5-6
CASSFGFSGNTIYF
>TRBV30
CAWSKGQNNSPLHF
>TRBV7-2
CASSAPQGRNTIYF
>TRBV5-1
CASSQKRQGAEGGTF
>TRBV28
CASSAHGGGSYEQYF
>TRBV9
CASSEGQASYEQYF
>TRBV5-1
CASSVSRQGLIYEQYF
>TRBV28
CASSQDSSFYGYTF
>TRBV6-5
CASSYARRGGSAEAFF
>TRBV6-5
CASNHRGLGETQYF
>TRBV7-4
CASSLKPARDRGRKEEPQHF
>TRBV28
CASSFGAGGPQKGQYF
>TRBV11-2
CASSPSGGNGYTF
>TRBV9
CASSVGGRGYNEQFF
>TRBV6-5
CASSYSRFNEQYF
>TRBV5-4
CASSFKGAGANVLTF
>TRBV10-3
CAISRGIPNYGYTF
>TRBV15
CATSRAGTGELFF
>TRBV2
CASSEGTGHYTETQYF
>TRBV18
CASSPILAGGESQHF
>TRBV27
CASSPRNSPLHF
>TRBV6-5
CASSYRGSEAFF
>TRBV30
CAWSVIRPGKGPGANVLTF
>TRBV15
CATSPYRDSRETQYF
>TRBV10-3
CAISPGTGDSPLHF
>TRBV7-9
CASSHYPDTQYF
>TRBV7-6
CASSLSTSGGEDRNEQFF
>TRBV5-1
CASSWGGQNTGELFF
>TRBV18
CASSPLPGETQYF
>TRBV9
CASSVGGTAYGYTF
>TRBV19
CASSEGGSYGYTF
>TRBV28
CASSLGTSGAQETQYF
>TRBV7-2
CASSARTAIYGYTF
>TRBV5-1
CASSLARDTDTQYF
>TRBV9
CASSQGQGSFHQPQHF
>TRBV28
CASSFPLTQGSYEQYF
>TRBV5-4
CASNNQSRGGGTEAFF
>TRBV6-5
CASGPNLGLGSPLHF
>TRBV5-8
CASSLPSAVNTEAFF
>TRBV28
CASSAGGAGGYNEQFF
>TRBV28
CASSKTTGAQPQHF
>TRBV10-3
CAISADTPFISGANVLTF
>TRBV9
CASSVAHRGADEQFF
>TRBV5-1
CASSLGDDRVDGYTF
>TRBV28
CASSLFNQGAFSEQYF
>TRBV9
CASSATGTVTYNEQFF
>TRBV29-1
CSVELKEGAYEQYF